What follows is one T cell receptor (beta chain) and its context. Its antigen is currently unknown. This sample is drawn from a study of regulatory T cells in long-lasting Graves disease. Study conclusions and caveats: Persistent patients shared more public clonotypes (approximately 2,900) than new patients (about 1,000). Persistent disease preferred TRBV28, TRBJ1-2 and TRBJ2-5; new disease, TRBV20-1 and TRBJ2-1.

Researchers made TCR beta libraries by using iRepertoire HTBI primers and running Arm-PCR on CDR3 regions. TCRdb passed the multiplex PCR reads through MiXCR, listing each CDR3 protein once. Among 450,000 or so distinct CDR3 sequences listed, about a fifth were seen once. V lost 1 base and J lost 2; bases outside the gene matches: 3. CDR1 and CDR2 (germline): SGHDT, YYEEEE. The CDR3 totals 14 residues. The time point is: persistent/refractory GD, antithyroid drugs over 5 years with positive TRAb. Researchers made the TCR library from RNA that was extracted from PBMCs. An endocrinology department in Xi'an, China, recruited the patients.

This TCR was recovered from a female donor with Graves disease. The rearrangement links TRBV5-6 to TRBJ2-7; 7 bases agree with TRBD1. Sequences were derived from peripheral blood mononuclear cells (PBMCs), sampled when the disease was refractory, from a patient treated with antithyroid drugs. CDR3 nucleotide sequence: TGTGCCAGCAGCTTGCTGGACAGGACCTACGAGCAGTACTTC. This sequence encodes CASSLLDRTYEQYF.